Listed below are T cell receptor beta chains from one sample, sequenced in a study of blood T cell repertoires in COVID-19. Libraries were prepared by immunoSEQ multiplex PCR; TCRdb keeps only in-frame clonotypes and omits some of them. Among fewer than 200,000 clones listed, roughly 88% were seen once. The sample consisted of peripheral blood. These TCRs come from a woman older than 75 with acute or convalescent COVID-19. CDR3s include the opening cysteine and the closing phenylalanine or tryptophan. The order of the fields is clone size, D gene, V gene, J gene, CDR3 DNA, CDR3 protein. The D gene is left open where the match is weak. Clone size appears in some rows only: once, few, many, or a class for an expanded clone.

.	.	TRBV6-4	TRBJ1-2	TGTGCCAGCAGTGACTCAGGGGTCGGCTACACCTTC	CASSDSGVGYTF
.	TRBD2	TRBV6-7	TRBJ2-7	TGTGCCTACTGCGGGGGAAGCTCCTACGAGCAGTACTTC	CAYCGGSSYEQYF
.	TRBD1	TRBV9	TRBJ2-2	TGTGCCAGCAGGAGAGAGGGACAGGGGATCACCGGGGAGCTGTTTTTT	CASRREGQGITGELFF
.	.	TRBV5-6	TRBJ1-1	TGTGCCAGCAGCCCACCGGGGTTGAACACTGAAGCTTTCTTT	CASSPPGLNTEAFF
.	TRBD1	TRBV7-2	TRBJ1-5	TGTGCCAGCAGCTTAGCCCGGGACAGGGTTTCCAATCAGCCCCAGCATTTT	CASSLARDRVSNQPQHF
.	.	TRBV4-3	TRBJ2-3	TGCGCCAGCAGCCAAGATAGGGGGCGGGGTAAGACAGATACGCAGTATTTT	CASSQDRGRGKTDTQYF
.	TRBD1	TRBV18	TRBJ1-4	TGTGCCAGCTCACCTGCCGGGACAGGGGGCAGGGCTAATGAAAAACTGTTTTTT	CASSPAGTGGRANEKLFF
.	TRBD2	TRBV5-1	TRBJ2-2	TGCGCCAGCAGCTCCAGCGGGAGTAGAACCGGGGAGCTGTTTTTT	CASSSSGSRTGELFF
.	.	TRBV5-1	TRBJ1-2	TGCGCCAGCAGCTTAGACAGAAACTATGGCTACACCTTC	CASSLDRNYGYTF
.	TRBD1	TRBV2	TRBJ2-2	TGTGCCAGCAGTTACGCGGGACAGGGGTCCGGGGGCACCGGGGAGCTGTTTTTT	CASSYAGQGSGGTGELFF
.	.	TRBV28	TRBJ2-7	TGTGCCAGCAGTACCTCCGGGACATCGAAGGCCTACGAGCAGTACTTC	CASSTSGTSKAYEQYF
.	TRBD2	TRBV7-2	TRBJ2-3	TGTGCCAGCAGCTTAGTGGGCGGGGGAGTCACAGATACGCAGTATTTT	CASSLVGGGVTDTQYF
.	.	TRBV6-5	TRBJ1-1	TGTGCCAGCAGTTACCGCCAGTATCCTACTGAAGCTTTCTTT	CASSYRQYPTEAFF
once	.	TRBV3-1/TRBV3-2	TRBJ2-4	TGTGCCAGCAGCGATACAAAGGGCGGGGAAAACATTCAGTACTTC	CASSDTKGGENIQYF
.	TRBD1	TRBV4-1	TRBJ2-7	TGCGCCAGCAGCCAAGTCGGCAGGGGGCTTTCCTACGAGCAGTACTTC	CASSQVGRGLSYEQYF
.	.	TRBV10-1	TRBJ2-4	TGCGCCAGCAGTGACGGGGGTAAAAACATTCAGTACTTC	CASSDGGKNIQYF
.	TRBD1	TRBV25-1	TRBJ1-1	TGTGCCAGCAGTGGGGACAGGGTGAACACTGAAGCTTTCTTT	CASSGDRVNTEAFF
.	TRBD2	TRBV12-3/TRBV12-4	TRBJ2-1	TGTGCCAGCAGTTTGGGGGGGGTGCAGTTCTTC	CASSLGGVQFF
.	.	TRBV7-2	TRBJ1-2	TGTGCCAGCAGCCCCACGTGGCCGAACTATGGCTACACCTTC	CASSPTWPNYGYTF
.	.	TRBV6-5	TRBJ2-2	TGTGCCAGCAGCTATATGTCAACCACCGGGGAGCTGTTTTTT	CASSYMSTTGELFF
.	TRBD1	TRBV5-4	TRBJ1-2	TGTGCCAGCAGCCGGGACAGCTCTAACTATGGCTACACCTTC	CASSRDSSNYGYTF
.	TRBD1	TRBV4-3	TRBJ1-2	TGCGCCAGCAGCCATGCCTCGGGACAGTTTGGTGGCTACACCTTC	CASSHASGQFGGYTF
.	.	TRBV29-1	TRBJ2-1	TGCAGCGCCTCGAGGCAGGGTTGGGGTAACAATGAGCAGTTCTTC	CSASRQGWGNNEQFF
.	.	TRBV19	TRBJ2-3	TGTGCCAGTAGTATGGGCCAGTTAAAGACGCAGTATTTT	CASSMGQLKTQYF
.	.	TRBV7-2	TRBJ1-4	TGTGCCAGCAACCGGGGTGGACAGAAAAATGAAAAACTGTTTTTT	CASNRGGQKNEKLFF
.	TRBD2	TRBV7-3	TRBJ2-1	TGTGCCAGCAGCCCCGGGACTAGCGCCTACAATGAGCAGTTCTTC	CASSPGTSAYNEQFF
.	.	TRBV6-5	TRBJ1-1	TGTGCCACCCAAACCGGGGGGCGAGGCACTGAAGCTTTCTTT	CATQTGGRGTEAFF